Following are 2 T cell receptor beta chains from one sample sequenced in a study of vaccination effects on CD4 cells after COVID-19. These receptors lack a known antigen. Assay used: immunoSEQ multiplex PCR; TCRdb lists only in-frame clones, some missing. The table has 25,000 to 30,000 clones, roughly 73% seen once; the top ten hold around 20%. Using viral peptide pools, the ViraFEST assay grew out antigen-specific CD4+ T cells prior to sequencing. CD4+ T cells were isolated after around 10 days of culture. The healthy vaccine recipients, who had no prior SARS-CoV-2 infection, showed negative nucleocapsid antibodies. The material sequenced was CD4+ T cells from PBMCs cultured with HCoV-NL63 spike peptides, taken before COVID-19 vaccination. The origin of the receptors is a human donor who received a COVID-19 vaccine.

V usage is TRBV6-1 and J usage is TRBJ2-2; D is possibly TRBD1 or TRBD2 (5 bases each). Germline CDR1 and CDR2: MNHNS and SASEGT. V was trimmed by 5 bases and J by 4 bases, leaving 11 bases between them. This CDR3 is built from 14 residues. CDR3 in amino acids: CASSWGSSTGELFF. The DNA for the CDR3 is TGTGCCAGCAGTTGGGGGAGTAGCACCGGGGAGCTGTTTTTT.

A few counts support this clone. The chain recombines TRBV2 with TRBJ1-6; 7 bases fit TRBD1. V gave up 5 bases and J gave up 5 bases; unmatched junction bases: 9. Germline V CDR1 and CDR2: SNHLY, FYNNEI. The CDR3 runs to 16 residues. This CDR3 is CASSRQGPHNNSPLHF. The CDR3 DNA is TGTGCCAGCAGTCGACAGGGCCCACATAATAATTCACCCCTCCACTTT.